The T cell receptor beta chain described here comes from a study of T cell repertoires in cytomegalovirus infection. Findings of the study overall: The study identified carriers of CMV plus the relevant HLA from cumulative public TCR beta family frequency.

The CDR3 has 14 residues. Germline CDR1 is SEHNR and CDR2 is FQNEAQ (reference sequence). Trimming took off 4 bases at V and 7 bases at J, with 16 bases between the two ends. TCRdb reanalysed the reads using MiXCR and keeps one entry per CDR3 protein. Among about 500,000 distinct CDR3 sequences listed, around a third were seen once. As to this clonotype: The antigen remains undetermined.

The receptor was derived from a human donor in good health (CMV status not recorded). Some clones in this sample may be carry-over from other donors' samples. This chain uses TRBV7-9 with TRBJ2-5, with D uncertain. This specimen was cultured PBMCs, taken from culture after CMV antigen stimulation. The CDR3 region has the DNA TGTGCCAGCAGCTGGACGGACCTTAGGGTGACCCAGTACTTC. Its translation is CASSWTDLRVTQYF.